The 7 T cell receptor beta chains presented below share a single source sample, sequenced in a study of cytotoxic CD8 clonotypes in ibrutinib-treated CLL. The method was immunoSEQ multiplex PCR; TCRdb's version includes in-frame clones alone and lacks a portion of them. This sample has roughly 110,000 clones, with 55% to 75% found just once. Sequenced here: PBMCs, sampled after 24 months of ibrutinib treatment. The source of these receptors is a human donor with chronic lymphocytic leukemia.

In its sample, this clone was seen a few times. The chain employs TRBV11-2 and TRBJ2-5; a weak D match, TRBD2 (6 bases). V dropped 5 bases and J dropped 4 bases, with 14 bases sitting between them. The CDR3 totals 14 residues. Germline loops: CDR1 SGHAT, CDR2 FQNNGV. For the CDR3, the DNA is TGTGCCAGCAGCCCCACTAGCCTTAGAGAGACCCAGTACTTC. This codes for CASSPTSLRETQYF.

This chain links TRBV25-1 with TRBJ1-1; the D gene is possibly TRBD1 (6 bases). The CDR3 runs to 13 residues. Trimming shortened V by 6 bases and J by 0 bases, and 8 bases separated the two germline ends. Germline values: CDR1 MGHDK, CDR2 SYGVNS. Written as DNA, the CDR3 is TGTGCCAGCAGGGGGGGCTTGAACACTGAAGCTTTCTTT. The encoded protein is CASRGGLNTEAFF.

The CDR3 is CARVTTGTSSCEPLHF. CDR3 nucleotides: TGTGCCAGGGTGACGACCGGGACATCCTCCTGTGAACCCCTCCACTTT. V usage is TRBV6-4 and J usage is TRBJ1-6; possibly TRBD1 for D (6 bases). Trimming stripped 9 bases from V and 12 bases from J, with 27 bases between. In germline, CDR1 is MRHNA, CDR2 SNTAGT. CDR3 length: 16 amino acids.

CDR3 DNA: TGTGCCTGGAGTGTAATGGGACAGACCGCTAACTATGGCTACACCTTC. Its translation: CAWSVMGQTANYGYTF. The rearrangement links TRBV30 to TRBJ1-2; TRBD1 agrees at 7 bases. The germline V gene encodes CDR1 GTSNPN and CDR2 SVGIG (reference sequence). The CDR3 covers 16 residues. Trimming removed 0 bases from V and 0 bases from J; junction bases left unmatched: 7. Full variable domain (rest looked up from reference TRBV30 and TRBJ1-2): SQTIHQWPATLVQPVGSPLSLECTVEGTSNPNLYWYRQAAGRGLQLLFYSVGIGQISSEVPQNLSASRPQDRQFILSSKKLLLSDSGFYLCAWSVMGQTANYGYTFGSGTRLTVV.

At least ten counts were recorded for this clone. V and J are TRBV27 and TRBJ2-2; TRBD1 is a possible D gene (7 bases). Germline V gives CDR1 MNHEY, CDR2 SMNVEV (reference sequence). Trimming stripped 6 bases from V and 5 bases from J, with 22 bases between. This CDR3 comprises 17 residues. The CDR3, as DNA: TGTGCCAGCAGGAAAGACAGCACCGCAGGGGGGACCGGGGAGCTGTTTTTT. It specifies CASRKDSTAGGTGELFF.

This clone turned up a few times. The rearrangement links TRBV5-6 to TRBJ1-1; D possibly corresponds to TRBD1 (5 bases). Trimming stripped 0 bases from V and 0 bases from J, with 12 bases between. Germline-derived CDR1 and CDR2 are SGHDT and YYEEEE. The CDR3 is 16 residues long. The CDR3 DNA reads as TGTGCCAGCAGCTTGGGGTCAGGGAGCATGAACACTGAAGCTTTCTTT. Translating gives CASSLGSGSMNTEAFF.

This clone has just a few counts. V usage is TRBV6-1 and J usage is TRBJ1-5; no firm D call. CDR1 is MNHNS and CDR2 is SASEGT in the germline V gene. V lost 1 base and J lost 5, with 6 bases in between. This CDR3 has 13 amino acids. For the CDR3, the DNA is TGTGCCAGCAGTGAAGTGAGTGATCAGCCCCAGCATTTT. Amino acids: CASSEVSDQPQHF.